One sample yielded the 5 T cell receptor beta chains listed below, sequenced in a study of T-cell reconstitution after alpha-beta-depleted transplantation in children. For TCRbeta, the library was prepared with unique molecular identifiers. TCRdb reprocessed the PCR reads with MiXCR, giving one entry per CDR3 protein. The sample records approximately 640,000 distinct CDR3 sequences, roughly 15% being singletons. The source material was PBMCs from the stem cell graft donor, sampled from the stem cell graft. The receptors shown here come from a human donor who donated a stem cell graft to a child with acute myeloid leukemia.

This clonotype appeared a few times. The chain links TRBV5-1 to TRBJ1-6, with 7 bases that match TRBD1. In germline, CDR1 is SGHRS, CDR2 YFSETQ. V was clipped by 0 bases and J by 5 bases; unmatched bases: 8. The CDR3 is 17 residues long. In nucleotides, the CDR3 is TGCGCCAGCAGCTTGGGTTTCAGGACAGGCAATAATTCACCCCTCCACTTT. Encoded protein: CASSLGFRTGNNSPLHF.

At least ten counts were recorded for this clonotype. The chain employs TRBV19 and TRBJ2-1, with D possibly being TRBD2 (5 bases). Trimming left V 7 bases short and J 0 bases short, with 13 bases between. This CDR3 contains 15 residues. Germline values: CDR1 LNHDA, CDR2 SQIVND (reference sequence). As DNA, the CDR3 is TGTGCCAGTACTACCCGGGGAAGCTCCTACAATGAGCAGTTCTTC. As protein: CASTTRGSSYNEQFF.

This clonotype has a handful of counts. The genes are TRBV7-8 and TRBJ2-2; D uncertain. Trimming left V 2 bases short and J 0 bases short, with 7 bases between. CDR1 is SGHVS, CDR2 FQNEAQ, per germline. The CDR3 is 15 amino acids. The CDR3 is CASSLPLANTGELFF. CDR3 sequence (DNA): TGTGCCAGCAGCTTACCACTTGCGAACACCGGGGAGCTGTTTTTT.

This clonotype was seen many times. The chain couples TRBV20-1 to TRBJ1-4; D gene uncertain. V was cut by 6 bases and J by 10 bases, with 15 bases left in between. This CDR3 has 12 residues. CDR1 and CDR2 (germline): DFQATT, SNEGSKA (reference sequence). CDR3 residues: CSAAGIKGKLFF. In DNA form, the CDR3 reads TGCAGTGCGGCCGGGATTAAGGGAAAACTGTTTTTT.

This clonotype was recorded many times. CDR3 sequence: CSATTAADNYGYTF. As DNA, the CDR3 is TGCAGTGCTACCACGGCGGCGGATAACTATGGCTACACCTTC. The chain links TRBV20-1 to TRBJ1-2; D gene unclear. V shed 4 bases and J shed 1 base, with 13 bases lying between them. CDR1 is DFQATT, CDR2 SNEGSKA, per germline (reference sequence). This CDR3 comprises 14 residues.